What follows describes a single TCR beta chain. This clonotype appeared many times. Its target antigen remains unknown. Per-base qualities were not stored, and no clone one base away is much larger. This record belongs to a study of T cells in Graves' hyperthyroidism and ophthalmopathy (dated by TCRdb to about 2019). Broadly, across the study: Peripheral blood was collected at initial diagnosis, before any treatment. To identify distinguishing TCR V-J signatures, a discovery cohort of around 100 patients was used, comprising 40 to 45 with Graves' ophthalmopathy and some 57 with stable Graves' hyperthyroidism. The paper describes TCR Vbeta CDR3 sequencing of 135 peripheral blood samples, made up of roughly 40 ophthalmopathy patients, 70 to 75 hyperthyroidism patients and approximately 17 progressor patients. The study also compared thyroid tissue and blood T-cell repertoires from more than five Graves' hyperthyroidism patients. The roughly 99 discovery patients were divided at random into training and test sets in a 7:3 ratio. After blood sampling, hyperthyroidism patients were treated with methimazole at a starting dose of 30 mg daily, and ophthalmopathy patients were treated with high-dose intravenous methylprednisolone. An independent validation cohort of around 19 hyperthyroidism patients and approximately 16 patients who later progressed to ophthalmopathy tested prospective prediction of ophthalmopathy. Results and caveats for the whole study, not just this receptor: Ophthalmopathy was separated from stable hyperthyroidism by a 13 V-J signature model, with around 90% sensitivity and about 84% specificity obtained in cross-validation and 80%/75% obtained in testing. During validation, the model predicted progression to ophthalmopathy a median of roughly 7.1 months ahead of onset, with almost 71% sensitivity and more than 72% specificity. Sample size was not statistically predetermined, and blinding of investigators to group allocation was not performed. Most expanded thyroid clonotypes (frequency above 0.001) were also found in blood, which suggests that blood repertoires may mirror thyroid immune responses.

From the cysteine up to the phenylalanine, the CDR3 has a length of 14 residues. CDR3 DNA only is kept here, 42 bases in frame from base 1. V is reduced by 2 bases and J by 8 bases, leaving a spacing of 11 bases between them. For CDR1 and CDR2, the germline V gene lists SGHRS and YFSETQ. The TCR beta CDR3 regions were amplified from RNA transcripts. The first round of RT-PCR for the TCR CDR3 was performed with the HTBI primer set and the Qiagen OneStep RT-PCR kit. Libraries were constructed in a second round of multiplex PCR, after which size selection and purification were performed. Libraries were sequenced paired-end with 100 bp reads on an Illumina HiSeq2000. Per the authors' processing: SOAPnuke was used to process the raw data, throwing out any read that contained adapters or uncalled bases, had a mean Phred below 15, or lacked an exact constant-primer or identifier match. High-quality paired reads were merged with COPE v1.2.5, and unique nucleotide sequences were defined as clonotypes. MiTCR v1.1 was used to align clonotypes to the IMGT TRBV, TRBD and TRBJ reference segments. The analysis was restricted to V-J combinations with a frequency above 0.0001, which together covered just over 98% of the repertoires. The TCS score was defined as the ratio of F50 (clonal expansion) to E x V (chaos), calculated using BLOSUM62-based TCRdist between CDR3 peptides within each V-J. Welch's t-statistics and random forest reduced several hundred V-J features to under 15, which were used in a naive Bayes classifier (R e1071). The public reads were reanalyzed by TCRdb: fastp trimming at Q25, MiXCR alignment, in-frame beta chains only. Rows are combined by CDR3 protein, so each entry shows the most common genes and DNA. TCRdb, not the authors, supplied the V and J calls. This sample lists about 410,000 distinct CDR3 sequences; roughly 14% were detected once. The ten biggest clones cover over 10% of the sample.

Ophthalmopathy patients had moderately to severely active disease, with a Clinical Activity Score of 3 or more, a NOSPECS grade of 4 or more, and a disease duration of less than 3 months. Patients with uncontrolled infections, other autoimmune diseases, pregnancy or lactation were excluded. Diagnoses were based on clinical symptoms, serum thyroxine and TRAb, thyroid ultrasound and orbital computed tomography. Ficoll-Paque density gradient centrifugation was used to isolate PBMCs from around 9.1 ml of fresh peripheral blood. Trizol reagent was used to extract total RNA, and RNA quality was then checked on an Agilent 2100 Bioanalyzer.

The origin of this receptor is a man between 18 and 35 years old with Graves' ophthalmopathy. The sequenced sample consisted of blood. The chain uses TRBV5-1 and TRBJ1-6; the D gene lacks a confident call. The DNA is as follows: TGCGCCAGCAGCTTCGCGGGGAGGGATTCACCCCTCCACTTT. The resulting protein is CASSFAGRDSPLHF.